One sample yielded the 22 T cell receptor beta chains listed below, sequenced in a study of CD8+ T cells in alopecia areata. cDNA reverse transcribed from extracted RNA served as the sequencing template. Sequencing used immunoSEQ multiplex PCR; TCRdb keeps in-frame clones, though not all of them. The sample contains some 200,000 clones, about 60% of which appear only once. The treatment is: oral pan-JAK inhibitor, 5-10 mg twice daily. The input for sequencing was CD4+ T cells sorted from blood, taken at week 4, from a patient treated with tofacitinib. The receptors were gathered from a human donor with alopecia areata.

This sequence joins TRBV30 and TRBJ1-2; D call uncertain. The V end lost 5 bases, the J end lost 4 bases, and 8 bases lay between the germline ends. In germline, CDR1 is GTSNPN, CDR2 SVGIG (reference sequence). The CDR3 totals 11 residues. This CDR3 reads CAWDKGYGYTF. CDR3 in DNA: TGTGCCTGGGACAAGGGCTATGGCTACACCTTC.

The chain employs TRBV4-2 and TRBJ2-1, with no clear D. The V gene's germline CDR1 is LGHNA and CDR2 YNFKEQ. This CDR3 comprises 12 residues. V lost 4 bases, J lost 6 bases, and 7 bases lay in between. The CDR3, as DNA: TGTGCCAGCAGCCTCGTAGGCAATGAGCAGTTCTTC. Encoded protein: CASSLVGNEQFF.

In this sample, this clone turned up a few times. The CDR3 DNA sequence: TGTGCCTGCCCCCGGTGGGGCTCTCGGGCGGAAGCTTTCTTT. It codes for CACPRWGSRAEAFF. The V and J genes are TRBV30 and TRBJ1-1, with a tentative D call TRBD1 (5 bases). The CDR3 runs 14 residues. V shed 6 bases and J shed 8 bases, with 22 bases lying between them. CDR1 GTSNPN and CDR2 SVGIG come from the germline V gene (reference sequence). The full variable domain, its missing parts supplied by reference TRBV30 and TRBJ1-1, is SQTIHQWPATLVQPVGSPLSLECTVEGTSNPNLYWYRQAAGRGLQLLFYSVGIGQISSEVPQNLSASRPQDRQFILSSKKLLLSDSGFYLCACPRWGSRAEAFFGQGTRLTVV.

This clone came up a few times. The chain carries TRBV14 and TRBJ1-3, with a weak D call TRBD1 (6 bases). The CDR3 sequence is 18 residues long. Germline V gives CDR1 SGHDN, CDR2 FVKESK. V was trimmed by 1 base and J by 2 bases, leaving 18 bases between them. DNA of the CDR3: TGTGCCAGCAGCCAAGGATATCGCAGGGGCAAAGCTGGAAACACCATATATTTT. Protein: CASSQGYRRGKAGNTIYF.

In this sample, this clone turned up a few times. The V call is TRBV2, the J call TRBJ2-7, with unresolved D. The germline V gene encodes CDR1 SNHLY and CDR2 FYNNEI. Trimming removed 6 bases at V and 6 bases at J, with 9 bases between. The CDR3 is 11 amino acids. The CDR3 reads CASRDSPEQYF. The CDR3, as DNA: TGTGCCAGCAGGGATAGTCCCGAGCAGTACTTC.

V usage is TRBV5-4 and J usage is TRBJ2-5, with D possibly being TRBD2 (5 bases). Germline values: CDR1 SGHNT, CDR2 YYREEE (reference sequence). The CDR3 totals 14 residues. V dropped 4 bases and J dropped 2 bases, with 12 bases sitting between them. CDR3 coding DNA: TGTGCCAGCAGCCTCACCGGGGTGCAAGAGACCCAGTACTTC. It is translated as CASSLTGVQETQYF.

The rearrangement links TRBV30 to TRBJ1-3, with D possibly being TRBD1 (6 bases). The CDR3 is 14 residues long. Germline assignment: CDR1 GTSNPN and CDR2 SVGIG (reference sequence). Trimming shortened V by 4 bases and J by 1 base, and 11 bases separated the two germline ends. Written as DNA, the CDR3 is TGTGCCTGGAACCCACAGGGTTCTGGAAACACCATATATTTT. Translated, it gives CAWNPQGSGNTIYF.

CDR3: CASSGGFNSPLHF. The CDR3 coding sequence is TGTGCCAGCAGTGGTGGCTTTAATTCACCCCTCCACTTT. V gene TRBV2 combines with J gene TRBJ1-6; D gene ambiguous. CDR3 length equals 13 residues. The V gene's germline CDR1 is SNHLY and CDR2 FYNNEI. The V end lost 4 bases, the J end lost 6 bases, and 7 bases lay between the germline ends.

The table lists this clone with a count of one. This chain joins TRBV30 and TRBJ1-3, with unresolved D. With 2 bases removed from V and 0 bases from J, the gap between germline ends came to 5 bases. CDR3 length equals 13 residues. Germline V gene data show CDR1 as GTSNPN and CDR2 as SVGIG (reference sequence). CDR3 DNA sequence: TGTGCCTGGAGTCCTGGCTCTGGAAACACCATATATTTT. This codes for CAWSPGSGNTIYF.

The rearrangement joins TRBV27 to TRBJ1-1; 12 positions match TRBD1. V lost 0 bases, J lost 4 bases, and 3 bases stayed unmatched. Germline CDR1 reads MNHEY; CDR2 reads SMNVEV (reference sequence). CDR3 size: 16 residues. The CDR3 bases are TGTGCCAGCAGTTTATCGGGACAGGGGGCGCTCACTGAAGCTTTCTTT. This codes for CASSLSGQGALTEAFF.

The chain couples TRBV25-1 to TRBJ1-1; TRBD1 might be the D (6 bases). Germline V gene data show CDR1 as MGHDK and CDR2 as SYGVNS. V was pared by 6 bases and J by 6 bases, with 17 bases between. The CDR3 contains 14 residues. CDR3 in amino acids: CASRPSRDTSEAFF. CDR3 in DNA: TGTGCCAGCAGGCCCAGTCGGGACACCTCTGAAGCTTTCTTT. Variable domain in full (rest from reference TRBV25-1 and TRBJ1-1): EADIYQTPRYLVIGTGKKITLECSQTMGHDKMYWYQQDPGMELHLIHYSYGVNSTEKGDLSSESTVSRIRTEHFPLTLESARPSHTSQYLCASRPSRDTSEAFFGQGTRLTVV.

DNA of the CDR3: TGTGCCAGCTCTAGCGGGGGGTCGGAGACCCAGTACTTC. It translates to CASSSGGSETQYF. This sequence joins TRBV2 and TRBJ2-5; 11 nucleotides line up with TRBD2. This CDR3 region has 13 residues. Looked up from germline, CDR1 is SNHLY and CDR2 is FYNNEI. V was clipped by 8 bases and J by 5 bases; unmatched bases: 4. The complete variable domain, with remaining parts taken from reference TRBV2 and TRBJ2-5, reads EPEVTQTPSHQVTQMGQEVILRCVPISNHLYFYWYRQILGQKVEFLVSFYNNEISEKSEIFDDQFSVERPDGSNFTLKIRSTKLEDSAMYFCASSSGGSETQYFGPGTRLLVL.

The gene calls are TRBV30 and TRBJ2-5, with D perhaps TRBD1 or TRBD2 (5 bases each). V lost 4 bases to trimming and J lost 2 bases, with 14 bases between them. The CDR3 has 14 amino acids. The germline V gene has CDR1 GTSNPN and CDR2 SVGIG (reference sequence). CDR3 residues: CAWTPGRRQETQYF. CDR3 sequence (DNA): TGTGCCTGGACCCCGGGGCGGAGGCAAGAGACCCAGTACTTC.

V is TRBV6-6 and J is TRBJ2-2; no clear D gene. The V and J ends lost 4 bases and 3 bases respectively, with 9 bases between them. The CDR3 has 14 amino acids. The germline V gene has CDR1 MNHNY and CDR2 SVGAGI (reference sequence). In DNA, the CDR3 is TGTGCCAGCAGTTCCGTCACGCACACCGGGGAGCTGTTTTTT. This sequence encodes CASSSVTHTGELFF.

This clone showed up just a few times. The gene calls are TRBV10-3 and TRBJ2-1; D is perhaps TRBD2 (6 bases). In germline, CDR1 is ENHRY, CDR2 SYGVKD. The V and J ends lost 3 bases and 4 bases respectively, with 13 bases between them. The CDR3 is made up of 15 amino acids. CDR3 in amino acids: CAISEKTSQYNEQFF. CDR3 nucleotide sequence: TGTGCCATCAGTGAAAAGACTAGTCAGTACAATGAGCAGTTCTTC.

This clone was seen only a few times. This chain links TRBV29-1 with TRBJ2-1; perhaps TRBD2 as D (6 bases). The CDR3 loop spans 13 amino acids. Trimming removed 4 bases from V and 4 bases from J, with 11 bases in between. CDR1 SQVTM and CDR2 ANQGSEA come from the germline V gene. The CDR3 nucleotides read TGCAGCGTTGCCGCGGGGAGGTACAATGAGCAGTTCTTC. This encodes CSVAAGRYNEQFF.

The rearrangement joins TRBV9 to TRBJ1-1, with D hard to call. The CDR3 covers 13 residues. Trimming removed 5 bases from V and 3 bases from J, with 11 bases in between. Germline values: CDR1 SGDLS, CDR2 YYNGEE. Written as DNA, the CDR3 is TGTGCCAGCAGTCGACAAGTAGACACTGAAGCTTTCTTT. Translating it yields CASSRQVDTEAFF.

The rearrangement uses TRBV27 and TRBJ1-2; D is ambiguous. Germline values: CDR1 MNHEY, CDR2 SMNVEV (reference sequence). The CDR3 runs 13 residues. The ends were cut back, 5 bases at V and 8 bases at J, with 15 bases in the middle. The CDR3 region is CASSPRVAGGYTF. CDR3 in DNA: TGTGCCAGCAGTCCCCGAGTTGCGGGGGGCTACACCTTC.

This clone was counted between two and nine times. V usage is TRBV29-1 and J usage is TRBJ1-1, with D possibly being TRBD1 (6 bases). Trimming cost V 4 bases and J 0 bases, with 9 bases left between them. This CDR3 comprises 13 residues. Germline CDR1 SQVTM, CDR2 ANQGSEA. CDR3 residues: CSVGQVMNTEAFF. CDR3 DNA: TGCAGCGTTGGACAGGTTATGAACACTGAAGCTTTCTTT.

This chain joins TRBV6-1 and TRBJ1-5, with 12 nucleotides matching TRBD1. Germline CDR1 MNHNS, CDR2 SASEGT. The trim removed 8 bases at V and 5 bases at J, leaving 7 bases unmatched. The CDR3 covers 15 residues. The CDR3 DNA is TGTGCCAGCTGTCGGGACAGGGGGCCGCATCAGCCCCAGCATTTT. Protein sequence: CASCRDRGPHQPQHF.

The chain is built from TRBV23-1 and TRBJ2-5; no firm D call. TRBV23-1 belongs to the ORF category, with a function that is uncertain. This CDR3 is 16 amino acids long. V lost 2 bases and J lost 2, with 15 bases in between. CDR3 sequence: CASSQGFGGWQETQYF. DNA for the CDR3: TGCGCCAGCAGTCAAGGTTTCGGTGGCTGGCAAGAGACCCAGTACTTC.

V usage is TRBV29-1 and J usage is TRBJ2-1; 8 bases align to TRBD2. CDR3 size: 16 residues. Germline V lookup: CDR1 SQVTM, CDR2 ANQGSEA. With V trimmed by 4 bases and J by 5 bases, 13 bases remained unmatched. For the CDR3, the DNA is TGCAGCGTTGGGGGGCTGGGACTAGGACCACACAATGAGCAGTTCTTC. Its protein product is CSVGGLGLGPHNEQFF.